This paragraph covers one T cell receptor beta chain sequence. Measured with immunoSEQ multiplex PCR; TCRdb has only the in-frame clones, and not every one. The sample consists of about 89,000 clones, 80% of them appearing once. Between the trimmed V and J ends, which lost 4 bases and 7 bases, there was a span of 10 bases. CDR1 and CDR2 (germline): SGHTA, FQGTGA. The CDR3 is made up of 13 amino acids. The sample originates from a study of blood T cell repertoires in COVID-19. This clonotype was sampled from a woman older than 75 with acute or convalescent COVID-19. The source material was peripheral blood. This chain uses TRBV7-3 with TRBJ2-2; D uncertain. The CDR3 here is CASSYNAGGELFF. The CDR3 DNA sequence: TGTGCCAGCAGCTACAATGCAGGCGGGGAGCTGTTTTTT.